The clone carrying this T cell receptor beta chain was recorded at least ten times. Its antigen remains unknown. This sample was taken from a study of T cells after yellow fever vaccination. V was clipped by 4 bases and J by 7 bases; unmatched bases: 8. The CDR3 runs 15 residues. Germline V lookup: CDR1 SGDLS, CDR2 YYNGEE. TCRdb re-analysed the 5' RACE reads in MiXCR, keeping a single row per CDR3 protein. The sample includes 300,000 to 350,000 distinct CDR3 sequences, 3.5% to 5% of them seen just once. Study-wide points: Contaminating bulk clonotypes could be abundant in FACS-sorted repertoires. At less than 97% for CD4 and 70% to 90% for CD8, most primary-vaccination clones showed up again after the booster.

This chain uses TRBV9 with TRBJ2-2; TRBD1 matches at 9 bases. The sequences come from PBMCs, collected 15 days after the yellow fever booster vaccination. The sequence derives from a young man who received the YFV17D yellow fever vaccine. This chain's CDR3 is CASSTGTGKHGELFF. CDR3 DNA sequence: TGTGCCAGCAGCACGGGGACAGGGAAGCACGGGGAGCTGTTTTTT.